Many counts were recorded for the clone carrying this T cell receptor beta chain. Just one base apart from a much larger clone, this may be a read error. MiXCR was used by TCRdb to re-call the PCR reads. The repertoire holds about 18,000 clones, with 30% to 40% as singletons. Every patient underwent thyroid surgery untreated. The CDR3 is 14 amino acids. In germline, CDR1 is MNHNY, CDR2 SVGAGI (reference sequence). The source of the sample is a study of metastatic and nonmetastatic thyroid tumors. At the level of the study: Where malignant and benign thyroid patients were concerned, repertoires were compared across blood and tumor or nodule tissue.

Sequenced input: tumor tissue. The receptor's source is a female donor with papillary thyroid cancer or a benign thyroid nodule (not recorded which). Some clones in this sample may be carry-over from other donors' samples. The rearrangement uses TRBV6-6 and TRBJ2-3; D gene unclear. CDR3 sequence: CVSSYERATDTQYF. The CDR3 coding sequence is TGTGTCAGCAGTTATGAACGGGCCACAGATACGCAGTATTTT.